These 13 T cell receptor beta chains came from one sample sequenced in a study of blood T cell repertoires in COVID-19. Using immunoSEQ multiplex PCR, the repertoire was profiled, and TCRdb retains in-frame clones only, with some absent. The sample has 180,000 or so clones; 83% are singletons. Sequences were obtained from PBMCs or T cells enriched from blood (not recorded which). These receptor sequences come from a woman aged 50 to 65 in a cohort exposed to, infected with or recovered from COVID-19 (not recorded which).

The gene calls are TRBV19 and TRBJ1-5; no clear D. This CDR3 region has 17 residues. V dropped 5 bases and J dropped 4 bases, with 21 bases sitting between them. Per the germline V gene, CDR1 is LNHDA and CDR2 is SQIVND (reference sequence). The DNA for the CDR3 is TGTGCCAGTAGTCCAAACCCGATTCGGGAGCCTAATCAGCCCCAGCATTTT. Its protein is CASSPNPIREPNQPQHF.

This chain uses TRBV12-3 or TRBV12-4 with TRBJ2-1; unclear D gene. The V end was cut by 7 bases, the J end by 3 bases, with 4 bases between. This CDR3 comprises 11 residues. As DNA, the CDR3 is TGTGCCAGCATGTACTACAATGAGCAGTTCTTC. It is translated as CASMYYNEQFF.

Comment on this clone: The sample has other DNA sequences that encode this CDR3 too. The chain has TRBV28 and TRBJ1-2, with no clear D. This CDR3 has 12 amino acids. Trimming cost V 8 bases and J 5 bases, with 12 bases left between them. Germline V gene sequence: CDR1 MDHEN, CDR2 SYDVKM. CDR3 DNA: TGTGCCAGCCGGGCCGGCGGGTATGGCTACACCTTC. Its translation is CASRAGGYGYTF.

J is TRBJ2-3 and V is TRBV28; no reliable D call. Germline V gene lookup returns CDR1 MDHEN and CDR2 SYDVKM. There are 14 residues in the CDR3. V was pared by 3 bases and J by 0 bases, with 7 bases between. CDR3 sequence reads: CASSLEASTDTQYF. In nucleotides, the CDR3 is TGTGCCAGCAGTTTGGAAGCGAGCACAGATACGCAGTATTTT.

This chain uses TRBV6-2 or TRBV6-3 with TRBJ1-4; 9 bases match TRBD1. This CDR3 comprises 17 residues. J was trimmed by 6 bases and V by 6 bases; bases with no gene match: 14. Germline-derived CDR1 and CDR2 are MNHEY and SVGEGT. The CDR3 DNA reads TGTGCCAGCAGCTCCAACATACCGGGACAGGGTTATGAAAAACTGTTTTTT. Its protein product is CASSSNIPGQGYEKLFF.

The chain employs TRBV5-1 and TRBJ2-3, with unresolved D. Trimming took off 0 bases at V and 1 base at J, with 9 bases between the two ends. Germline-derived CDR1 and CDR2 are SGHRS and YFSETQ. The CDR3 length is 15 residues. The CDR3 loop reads CASSLGASGTDTQYF. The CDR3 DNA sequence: TGCGCCAGCAGCTTGGGGGCCTCGGGCACAGATACGCAGTATTTT.

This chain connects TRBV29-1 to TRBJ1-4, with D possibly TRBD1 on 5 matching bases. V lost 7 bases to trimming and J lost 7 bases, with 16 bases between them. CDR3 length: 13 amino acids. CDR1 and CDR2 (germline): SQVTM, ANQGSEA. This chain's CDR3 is CSAWLGLGEKLFF. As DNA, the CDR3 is TGCAGCGCATGGTTGGGGCTTGGTGAAAAACTGTTTTTT.

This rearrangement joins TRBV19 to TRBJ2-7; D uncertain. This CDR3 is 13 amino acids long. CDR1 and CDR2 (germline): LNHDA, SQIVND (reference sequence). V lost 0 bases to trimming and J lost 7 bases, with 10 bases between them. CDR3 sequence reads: CASSIDLVREQYF. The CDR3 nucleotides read TGTGCCAGTAGTATAGATCTCGTCCGGGAGCAGTACTTC.

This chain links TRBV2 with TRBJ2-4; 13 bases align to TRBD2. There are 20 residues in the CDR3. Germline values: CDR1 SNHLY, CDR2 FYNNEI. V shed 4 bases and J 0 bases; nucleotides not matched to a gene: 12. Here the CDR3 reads CASSGTSGRRGALAKNIQYF. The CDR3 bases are TGTGCCAGCAGTGGGACTAGCGGGAGACGCGGGGCCTTAGCCAAAAACATTCAGTACTTC.

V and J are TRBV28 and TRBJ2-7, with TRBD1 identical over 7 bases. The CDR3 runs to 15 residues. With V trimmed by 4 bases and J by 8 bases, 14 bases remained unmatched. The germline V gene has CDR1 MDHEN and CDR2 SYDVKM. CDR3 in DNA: TGTGCCAGCAGTTCGGCCGGGACAGTGCCTTTTCAGCAGTACTTC. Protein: CASSSAGTVPFQQYF.

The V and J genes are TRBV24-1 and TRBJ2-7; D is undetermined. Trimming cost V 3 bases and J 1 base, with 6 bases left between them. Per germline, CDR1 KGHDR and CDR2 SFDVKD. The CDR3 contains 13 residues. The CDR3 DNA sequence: TGTGCCACCAGTGATGGCAGTTCCTACGAGCAGTACTTC. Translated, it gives CATSDGSSYEQYF.

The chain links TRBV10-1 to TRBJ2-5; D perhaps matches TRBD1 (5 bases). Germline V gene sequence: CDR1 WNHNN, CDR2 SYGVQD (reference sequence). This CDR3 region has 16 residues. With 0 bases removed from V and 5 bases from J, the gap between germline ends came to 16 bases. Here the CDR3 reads CASSESGSRGTETQYF. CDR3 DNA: TGCGCCAGCAGTGAGTCGGGTTCTAGGGGTACTGAGACCCAGTACTTC.

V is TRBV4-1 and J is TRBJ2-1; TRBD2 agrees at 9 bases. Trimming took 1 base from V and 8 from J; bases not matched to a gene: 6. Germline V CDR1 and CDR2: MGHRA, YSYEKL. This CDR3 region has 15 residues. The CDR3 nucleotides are TGCGCCAGCAGCCAAGTCCGGGCGGGGGGGGATGAGCAGTTCTTC. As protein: CASSQVRAGGDEQFF.